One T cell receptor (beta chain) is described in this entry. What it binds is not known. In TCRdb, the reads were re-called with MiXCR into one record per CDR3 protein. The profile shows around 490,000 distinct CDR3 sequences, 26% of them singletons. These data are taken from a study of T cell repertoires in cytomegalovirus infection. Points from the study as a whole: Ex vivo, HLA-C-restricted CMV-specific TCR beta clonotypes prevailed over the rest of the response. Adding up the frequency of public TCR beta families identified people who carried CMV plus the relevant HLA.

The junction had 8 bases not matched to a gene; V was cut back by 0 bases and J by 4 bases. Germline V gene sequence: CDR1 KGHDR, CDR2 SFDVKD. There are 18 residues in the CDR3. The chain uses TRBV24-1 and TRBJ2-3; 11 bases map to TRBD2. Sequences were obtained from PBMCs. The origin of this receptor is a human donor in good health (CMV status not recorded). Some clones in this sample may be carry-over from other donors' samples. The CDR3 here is CATSDLQITSGSADTQYF. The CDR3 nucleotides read TGTGCCACCAGTGATTTGCAGATTACTAGCGGGAGTGCAGATACGCAGTATTTT.